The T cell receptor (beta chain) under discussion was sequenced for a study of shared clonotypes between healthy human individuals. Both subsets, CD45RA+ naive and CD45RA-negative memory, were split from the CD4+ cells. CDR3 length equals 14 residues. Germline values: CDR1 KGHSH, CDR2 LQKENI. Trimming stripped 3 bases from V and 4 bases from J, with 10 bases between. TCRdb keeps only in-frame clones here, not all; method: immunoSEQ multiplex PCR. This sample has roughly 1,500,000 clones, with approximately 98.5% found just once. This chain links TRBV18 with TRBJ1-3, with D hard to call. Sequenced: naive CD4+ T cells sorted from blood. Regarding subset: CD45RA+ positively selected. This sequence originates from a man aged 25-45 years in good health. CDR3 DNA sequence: TGTGCCAGCTCACCGAAGGACGGAGGAAACACCATATATTTT. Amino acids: CASSPKDGGNTIYF.